This TCR beta chain comes out of a study of shared clonotypes between healthy human individuals. Study-level findings and limits: The study sampled only blood, and tissue repertoires likely differ.

Germline V gene sequence: CDR1 SGHRS, CDR2 YFSETQ. Trimming cost V 1 base and J 5 bases, with 4 bases left between them. This CDR3 region has 11 residues. Adult donors, all healthy and HIV-negative, had no recent acute infections or vaccinations. Every subset had its genomic DNA shared out evenly among several immunoSEQ plates. The data were produced by immunoSEQ multiplex PCR, yet TCRdb's version contains in-frame clones alone and is incomplete. The sample carries 450,000 to 500,000 clones, 76% recorded once. About this clone itself: Its antigen is undetermined.

Sequenced material: PBMCs. The J gene is TRBJ2-7, the V gene TRBV5-1; D is undetermined. The sequence came from a middle-aged woman in good health. Some clones in this sample may be carry-over from other donors' samples. CDR3 loop: CASSLFDEQYF. The CDR3 coding sequence is TGCGCCAGCAGCTTGTTCGACGAGCAGTACTTC.